The TCR beta chain under discussion was sequenced for a study of blood T cell repertoires in COVID-19. Losses at the gene ends were 3 bases for V and 8 bases for J; bases not matched to a gene: 1. The CDR3 sequence is 13 residues long. Per germline, CDR1 LNHDA and CDR2 SQIVND (reference sequence). Profiled with immunoSEQ multiplex PCR; TCRdb holds only in-frame clones, not every one. The sample records approximately 210,000 clones, approximately 78% being singletons. V gene TRBV19 combines with J gene TRBJ1-2; TRBD1 matches 12 bases. Sample: peripheral blood. The receptor comes from a woman aged 35 to 49 with acute or convalescent COVID-19. In nucleotides, the CDR3 is TGTGCCAGTAGTATTGGGACAGGGGGCGGCTACACCTTC. Translated: CASSIGTGGGYTF.